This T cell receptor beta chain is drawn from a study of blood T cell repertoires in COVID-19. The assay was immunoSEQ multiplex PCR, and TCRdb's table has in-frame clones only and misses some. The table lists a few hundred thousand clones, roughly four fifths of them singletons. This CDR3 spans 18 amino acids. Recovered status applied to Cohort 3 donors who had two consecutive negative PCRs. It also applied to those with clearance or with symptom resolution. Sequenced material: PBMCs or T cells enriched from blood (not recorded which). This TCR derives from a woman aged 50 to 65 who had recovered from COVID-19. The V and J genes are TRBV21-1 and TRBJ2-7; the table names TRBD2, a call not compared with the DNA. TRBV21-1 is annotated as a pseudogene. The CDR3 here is CASSRQKRGGLVVHEQYF. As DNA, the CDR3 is TGTGCCAGCAGCCGACAGAAAAGGGGGGGACTAGTTGTCCACGAGCAGTACTTC.